This T cell receptor (beta chain) was observed in a study of blood T cell repertoires in COVID-19 (dated by TCRdb to 2018 to 2021). For the study in its entirety: Samples covering the acute and convalescent phases of COVID-19 were provided by collaborators in the United States, Italy and Spain. Deeply sampled blood TCRbeta repertoires from subjects exposed to, actively infected with, or recovered from COVID-19 were included in the dataset. Nearly every sample came with metadata listing a de-identified subject ID, COVID-19 status, age in years and sex. The prospective study material was composed of cDNA or gDNA derived from T cells, B-cell-depleted T cells, or PBMCs. Samples were obtained from the ongoing ImmuneRACE study (first 160 participants) and from about 1,300 subjects provided by 6 global collaborators. Where available, HLA class I and class II types were taken from metadata supplied by the sample provider and were not determined by assay-based typing. The repertoires were released in a freely available public database meant as a resource for research on the immune response to SARS-CoV-2.

TCRbeta CDR3 regions were amplified from genomic DNA using the immunoSEQ Assay, a bias-controlled multiplex PCR. The authors' analysis ran thus. Nucleated cell counts per sample were estimated from amplification of reference gene primers within the assay. Sequence reads were collapsed and filtered to measure the absolute abundance of every unique TCRbeta CDR3 rearrangement. For each sample, productive Simpson clonality was calculated as the square root of Simpson's diversity index across productive rearrangements. In TCRdb, the immuneACCESS table is reduced to in-frame sequences with V and J assigned. These tables do not hold every clone; where another copy was compared, an unresolved V gene accounts for under half, and the others remain unexplained. The V and J calls and clone size are taken from that table; D and trimming were inferred from the DNA. Across this sample there are 300,000 to 400,000 clones, with 85% seen only once. The ten largest account for roughly 7% of the sample.

Collaborating institutions collected whole blood in K2EDTA tubes following their own protocols. For TCRbeta analysis, collaborators shipped samples as frozen whole blood, isolated PBMCs, or DNA extracted from either of those sample types. In regard to this clone: It lacks a known antigen. Base qualities are missing; no much larger clone stands one base away.

Study-wide findings and limitations: Clinical and demographic metadata were provided uncurated, with the amount varying by source and participant.

Input material: peripheral blood. The clonotype was recovered from a human donor in a cohort sampled during active COVID-19.

CDR3 loop: CATSDFYTAGDRDTQYF. The nucleotide sequence reads TGTGCCACCAGTGATTTTTATACGGCAGGGGATAGAGATACGCAGTATTTT. This chain is built from TRBV24-1 and TRBJ2-3; the D gene is perhaps TRBD1, on 6 matching bases. V was cut back by 1 base and J by 5 bases, leaving a gap of 18 bases between them. The CDR3 goes from the cysteine to the phenylalanine over 17 residues. Only CDR3 DNA remains: 51 bases, in frame from the first base. Based on the germline V gene, the CDR1 and CDR2 sequences are KGHDR and SFDVKD.